A selection of T cell receptor beta chains follows, all from one sample in a study of OX40 agonist ivuxolimab in advanced cancers. Measured with immunoSEQ multiplex PCR; TCRdb has only the in-frame clones, and not every one. This sample has 35,000 to 45,000 clones, with approximately 90% found just once. The sequences come from CD4+ or CD8+ T cells sorted from blood, collected in a trial of the OX40 agonist ivuxolimab. These receptors were taken from an adult with an advanced solid tumor such as melanoma, head and neck, liver or kidney cancer. CDR3s include the opening cysteine and the closing phenylalanine or tryptophan. D genes are given only for firm matches. Rows give clone size only sometimes, using once, few, many, or a class for an expanded clone.

TGTGCCAGCAGCACGGACAGGGCCGACAATCAGCCCCAGCATTTT | CASSTDRADNQPQHF | . | 15 | TRBJ1-5 | TRBV28 | TRBD1
TGTGCCAGCAGCTTTCAGGGTTCCTACGAGCAGTACTTC | CASSFQGSYEQYF | . | 13 | TRBJ2-7 | TRBV5-6 | .
TGTGCCAGCAGCCCCTACCCAGGACTAGCGGGATTCGAGCAGTACTTC | CASSPYPGLAGFEQYF | . | 16 | TRBJ2-7 | TRBV5-6 | TRBD2
TGTGCCAGCAGCCGCCAGGCGGGACCGTACAATGAGCAGTTCTTC | CASSRQAGPYNEQFF | . | 15 | TRBJ2-1 | TRBV7-9 | .
TGTGCCAGCAGCCAAGACGAGGGACCCCAGCATTTT | CASSQDEGPQHF | . | 12 | TRBJ1-5 | TRBV7-9 | .
TGTGCCAGCAGAACCCGGGACAACTCCTACGAGCAGTACTTC | CASRTRDNSYEQYF | . | 14 | TRBJ2-7 | TRBV6-1 | .
TGCAGCGTTGAACGGGGGAGCACAGATACGCAGTATTTT | CSVERGSTDTQYF | . | 13 | TRBJ2-3 | TRBV29-1 | .
TGTGCCAGCAGTTTGGGGGGCGGAGTCTCCTACAATGAGCAGTTCTTC | CASSLGGGVSYNEQFF | . | 16 | TRBJ2-1 | TRBV27 | .
TGTGCCAGCAGCTCACTAGCGGGAGGACTAAAGACCCAGTACTTC | CASSSLAGGLKTQYF | . | 15 | TRBJ2-5 | TRBV5-6 | TRBD2
TGTGCCAGCAGTTTCGCGGTATACGAGCAGTACTTC | CASSFAVYEQYF | . | 12 | TRBJ2-7 | TRBV28 | .
TGTGCCAGCAGCCCCGAGCGTCGGGAAACTAACTATGGCTACACCTTC | CASSPERRETNYGYTF | . | 16 | TRBJ1-2 | TRBV11-2 | .
TGTGCCAGCAGTTTGGGACTACAGGAATCCTATGGCTACACCTTC | CASSLGLQESYGYTF | once | 15 | TRBJ1-2 | TRBV6-5 | .
TGCGCCAGCAGCCAACCCCTCATTTCTGGTGGCTACACCTTC | CASSQPLISGGYTF | . | 14 | TRBJ1-2 | TRBV4-1 | .
TGTGCCAGAAGCCCACCAGTGAGGTCCCTAAATGAGCAGTTCTTC | CARSPPVRSLNEQFF | . | 15 | TRBJ2-1 | TRBV7-5 | .
TGTGCCATCAGTGGTAGTGGTTTGAGCTCCTACGAGCAGTACTTC | CAISGSGLSSYEQYF | . | 15 | TRBJ2-7 | TRBV10-3 | .
TGTGCCAGCAGCTTAGCTGGACAGGGGGGCGAGCAGTACTTC | CASSLAGQGGEQYF | . | 14 | TRBJ2-7 | TRBV7-8 | TRBD1
TGTGCCAGTACTTCTCGAGGGGGCGGAGAGCAGTACTTC | CASTSRGGGEQYF | . | 13 | TRBJ2-7 | TRBV19 | TRBD1
TGTGCCATCAGTGAGTCGAGTGGTGGCGGCGGGAATGAAAAACTGTTTTTT | CAISESSGGGGNEKLFF | . | 17 | TRBJ1-4 | TRBV10-3 | .
TGCGCCAGCAGACCAACAGGAGGGTCCTACAATGAGCAGTTCTTC | CASRPTGGSYNEQFF | . | 15 | TRBJ2-1 | TRBV10-2 | .
TGTGCCAGCAGCGTAGAAGGAAACACTGAAGCTTTCTTT | CASSVEGNTEAFF | . | 13 | TRBJ1-1 | TRBV9 | .
TGTGCCTGGAGTGTAGGTAGCGGGAGAAACCACGAGCAGTACTTC | CAWSVGSGRNHEQYF | . | 15 | TRBJ2-7 | TRBV30 | TRBD2
TGCGCCAGCAGCCCATGGACAGGGGACACTGAAGCTTTCTTT | CASSPWTGDTEAFF | . | 14 | TRBJ1-1 | TRBV4-3 | TRBD1
TGTGCCAGCAGTCGAGGGGGTTATTTGGACACTGAAGCTTTCTTT | CASSRGGYLDTEAFF | . | 15 | TRBJ1-1 | TRBV6-1 | .
TGTGCCAGCAGCGCCCCCCGGGGTGGGGCCGGGGAGCTGTTTTTT | CASSAPRGGAGELFF | . | 15 | TRBJ2-2 | TRBV9 | .
TGCGCCAGCAGCTTCGGCCCCCGGGACGAGCAGTACTTC | CASSFGPRDEQYF | . | 13 | TRBJ2-7 | TRBV5-1 | .
TGCGCCAGCAGCCAAGATTTTGCAACTAATGAAAAACTGTTTTTT | CASSQDFATNEKLFF | . | 15 | TRBJ1-4 | TRBV4-3 | .